Each of the 20 T cell receptor beta chains below was sequenced from the same sample in a study of cytomegalovirus exposure and HLA in healthy donors. Primers included in the PCR were 60 Vbeta and 13 Jbeta primers. The table came from immunoSEQ multiplex PCR; TCRdb's copy has only in-frame clones and leaves some out. This table has about 160,000 clones, 75% to 90% appearing once. The sequencing sample was made of PBMCs. All receptors derive from a young man in good health and CMV-seronegative.

The chain recombines TRBV5-1 with TRBJ2-7; TRBD1 aligns across 8 bases. Germline loops: CDR1 SGHRS, CDR2 YFSETQ. The CDR3 consists of 14 residues. V lost 5 bases and J lost 2; bases outside the gene matches: 6. Here the CDR3 reads CASSYRDRTYEQYF. The CDR3 DNA reads TGCGCCAGCAGTTACCGGGACAGGACCTACGAGCAGTACTTC.

The V gene is TRBV11-2, the J gene TRBJ2-2, with a possible D match to TRBD1 (6 bases). Trimming pared 2 bases from V and 3 bases from J, leaving 19 bases between. In germline, CDR1 is SGHAT, CDR2 FQNNGV. The CDR3 is 18 amino acids. This chain's CDR3 is CASSLTGRGHRYTGELFF. The CDR3 DNA follows: TGTGCCAGCAGCTTAACCGGCAGGGGCCACCGATACACCGGGGAGCTGTTTTTT.

The chain links TRBV2 to TRBJ2-5; D is undetermined. Germline assignment: CDR1 SNHLY and CDR2 FYNNEI. This CDR3 contains 13 residues. V was pared by 5 bases and J by 7 bases, with 14 bases between. The CDR3 sequence is CASSLGPLGTQYF. The CDR3 DNA sequence: TGTGCCAGCAGTCTTGGGCCCCTGGGGACCCAGTACTTC.

Points on this clone: Germline is not matched at one junction end, which may reflect a read error. This sequence joins TRBV5-6 and TRBJ2-5; D is uncertain. There are 12 residues in the CDR3. Germline CDR1 reads SGHDT; CDR2 reads YYEEEE. The CDR3 coding sequence is TGTGCCAGCAGCTGGTACCGAGAGAACCAGTACTTC. Translating gives CASSWYRENQYF.

The genes are TRBV28 and TRBJ1-1; D is ambiguous. CDR1 is MDHEN and CDR2 is SYDVKM in the germline V gene. This CDR3 is built from 14 residues. V dropped 1 base and J dropped 5 bases, with 11 bases sitting between them. The CDR3 loop reads CASSLSWAGTEAFF. The CDR3 bases are TGTGCCAGCAGTTTATCTTGGGCGGGAACTGAAGCTTTCTTT.

The chain joins TRBV28 to TRBJ1-4; D unresolved. Between the trimmed V and J ends, which lost 6 bases and 10 bases, there was a span of 18 bases. This CDR3 has 14 amino acids. Looked up from germline, CDR1 is MDHEN and CDR2 is SYDVKM. CDR3 amino acids: CASRTSGPHRKLFF. Here the CDR3 DNA reads TGTGCCAGCAGAACTAGTGGACCTCACCGAAAACTGTTTTTT.

V is TRBV11-2 and J is TRBJ1-5; D is ambiguous. The CDR3 spans 14 residues. V lost 6 bases and J lost 1, with 10 bases in between. The V gene's germline CDR1 is SGHAT and CDR2 FQNNGV. The CDR3 DNA is TGTGCCAGCAGGCTTGGAGGGAGCAATCAGCCCCAGCATTTT. The encoded protein is CASRLGGSNQPQHF.

This clone has only a few counts. The V gene is TRBV6-5, the J gene TRBJ2-7; 8 nucleotides line up with TRBD2. Per germline, CDR1 MNHEY and CDR2 SVGAGI. Trimming at V came to 2 bases and at J to 1 base, leaving 1 base not matched to a gene. This CDR3 has 14 amino acids. The CDR3 sequence is CASSYGGGSYEQYF. The CDR3 DNA follows: TGTGCCAGCAGTTACGGCGGGGGGTCCTACGAGCAGTACTTC.

The chain has TRBV7-3 and TRBJ1-2; perhaps TRBD1 as D (5 bases). Germline CDR1 is SGHTA and CDR2 is FQGTGA. V dropped 5 bases and J dropped 4 bases, with 11 bases sitting between them. The length of the CDR3 is 13 residues. DNA for the CDR3: TGTGCCAGCAGCCCCCAGGGTGGCTATGGCTACACCTTC. It codes for CASSPQGGYGYTF.

This clone has only a few counts. The V call is TRBV4-3, the J call TRBJ2-3, with D possibly TRBD2 on 6 matching bases. The CDR3 has 15 residues. V was trimmed by 0 bases and J by 4 bases, leaving 11 bases between them. Germline loops: CDR1 LGHNA, CDR2 YSLEER. This chain's CDR3 is CASSQDAGMADTQYF. CDR3 coding DNA: TGCGCCAGCAGCCAAGATGCGGGGATGGCAGATACGCAGTATTTT.

The chain couples TRBV30 to TRBJ1-4; no firm D call. The CDR3 totals 15 residues. Trimming removed 0 bases at V and 7 bases at J, with 15 bases between. Germline V gene lookup returns CDR1 GTSNPN and CDR2 SVGIG (reference sequence). In DNA form, the CDR3 reads TGTGCCTGGAGTGTGAATGGGCCCTTTGGTGAAAAACTGTTTTTT. As protein: CAWSVNGPFGEKLFF.

J is TRBJ2-2 and V is TRBV5-1, with unresolved D. Germline loops: CDR1 SGHRS, CDR2 YFSETQ. Trimming left V 5 bases short and J 0 bases short, with 11 bases between. The CDR3 length is 15 residues. The CDR3 region has the DNA TGCGCCAGCAGGCCCACAATTACGAACACCGGGGAGCTGTTTTTT. It yields the protein CASRPTITNTGELFF.

The rearrangement uses TRBV28 and TRBJ2-3, with 9 bases fitting TRBD2. CDR3 size: 15 residues. Germline trimming cut 5 bases from V and 5 bases from J; bases unmatched to any gene: 8. The germline gives CDR1 MDHEN, CDR2 SYDVKM. The CDR3 region is CASSPRGSGRDTQYF. In DNA form, the CDR3 reads TGTGCCAGCAGTCCCCGGGGTAGCGGGAGAGATACGCAGTATTTT.

The chain couples TRBV5-1 to TRBJ2-7; TRBD1 aligns across 12 bases. The CDR3 runs 15 residues. Germline CDR1 reads SGHRS; CDR2 reads YFSETQ. V shed 1 base and J 6 bases; nucleotides not matched to a gene: 5. The DNA for the CDR3 is TGCGCCAGCAGCTTGCTGGGACAGGGGGCTCGCGAGCAGTACTTC. It codes for CASSLLGQGAREQYF.

CDR3 coding DNA: TGTGCCAGCAGCTCCGGGACACCGAACACTGAAGCTTTCTTT. This sequence encodes CASSSGTPNTEAFF. The chain links TRBV5-4 to TRBJ1-1; maybe TRBD1 (6 bases). This CDR3 has 14 amino acids. Trimming removed 3 bases from V and 1 base from J, with 10 bases in between. Germline values: CDR1 SGHNT, CDR2 YYREEE (reference sequence).

This chain links TRBV11-2 with TRBJ1-2, with 10 bases matching TRBD1. CDR1 and CDR2 from the germline V gene are SGHAT and FQNNGV. After removal of 5 bases from V and 5 bases from J, the junction contained 8 bases not matched to a gene. The CDR3 consists of 15 residues. The CDR3 here is CASSEGQGLWYGYTF. CDR3 nucleotides: TGTGCCAGCAGCGAGGGACAGGGGCTGTGGTATGGCTACACCTTC. The complete variable domain, with remaining parts taken from reference TRBV11-2 and TRBJ1-2, reads EAGVAQSPRYKIIEKRQSVAFWCNPISGHATLYWYQQILGQGPKLLIQFQNNGVVDDSQLPKDRFSAERLKGVDSTLKIQPAKLEDSAVYLCASSEGQGLWYGYTFGSGTRLTVV.

The chain is built from TRBV7-6 and TRBJ2-2; TRBD2 aligns across 9 bases. Germline trimming cut 5 bases from V and 7 bases from J; bases unmatched to any gene: 8. Germline-derived CDR1 and CDR2 are SGHVS and FNYEAQ. CDR3 size: 15 residues. DNA of the CDR3: TGTGCCAGCAGCCAGAGACTAGCGGACGACGGGGAGCTGTTTTTT. As protein: CASSQRLADDGELFF.

V gene TRBV6-1 combines with J gene TRBJ2-1; D may be TRBD2 (6 bases). With 2 bases removed from V and 0 bases from J, the gap between germline ends came to 14 bases. The CDR3 runs 17 residues. Germline CDR1 reads MNHNS; CDR2 reads SASEGT. CDR3 in amino acids: CASSERVVAASYNEQFF. The DNA of the CDR3 is TGTGCCAGCAGTGAACGGGTGGTAGCGGCCTCCTACAATGAGCAGTTCTTC.

This clone appeared a few times. The genes are TRBV5-1 and TRBJ2-2, with D unresolved. Per germline, CDR1 SGHRS and CDR2 YFSETQ. The CDR3 is made up of 13 amino acids. V was cut by 1 base and J by 7 bases, with 8 bases left in between. The DNA for the CDR3 is TGCGCCAGCAGCTTGAGCGTTGGCGGGGAGCTGTTTTTT. Protein sequence: CASSLSVGGELFF.

This clone was seen more than once but under ten times. The chain joins TRBV28 to TRBJ2-7, with 11 bases matching TRBD2. CDR1 MDHEN and CDR2 SYDVKM come from the germline V gene. The CDR3 is made up of 14 amino acids. Trimming removed 6 bases from V and 1 base from J; junction bases left unmatched: 2. CDR3 DNA sequence: TGTGCCAGCAGGACTAGCGGGACATCCTACGAGCAGTACTTC. It is translated as CASRTSGTSYEQYF.